This T cell receptor (beta chain) was obtained from a study of glioma-infiltrating T cells after dendritic cell vaccination. Findings and caveats of the study: TCR clonality showed no direct relationship with survival.

Amplification used 60 V beta primers and 13 J beta primers. The assay was immunoSEQ multiplex PCR, and TCRdb's table has in-frame clones only and misses some. The repertoire includes about 92,000 clones, around 86% of them detected once, and approximately 15% sits in the top ten. The germline V gene has CDR1 MNHEY and CDR2 SMNVEV (reference sequence). The CDR3 contains 15 residues. V lost 0 bases and J 6 bases, leaving 15 bases between the germline ends. Note on this clone: Its antigen is unknown.

Selection required adequate fresh-frozen tumor tissue plus more than two years' survival data. The input for sequencing was blood, taken before dendritic cell vaccination. The gene calls are TRBV27 and TRBJ2-7; the D gene is possibly TRBD2 (5 bases). The clonotype comes from a human donor with glioblastoma. Here the CDR3 reads CASSLSASLGSEQYF. CDR3 nucleotides: TGTGCCAGCAGTTTATCGGCCAGCTTGGGGAGCGAGCAGTACTTC.